This TCR beta chain was obtained from a study of T cell changes during pregnancy in multiple sclerosis. The assay was immunoSEQ multiplex PCR, and TCRdb's table has in-frame clones only and misses some. Of roughly 30,000 clones listed, approximately 89% are singletons. Sample: CD8+ T cells from peripheral blood mononuclear cells, taken in the first trimester of pregnancy. The TCR was taken from a female donor with multiple sclerosis, enrolled in a pregnancy study.

The CDR3 DNA reads TGTGCCAGCAAGCAGGGTCTGGAGACCCAGTACTTC. Translating it yields CASKQGLETQYF. V and J are TRBV2 and TRBJ2-5; maybe TRBD1 (5 bases). The germline V gene encodes CDR1 SNHLY and CDR2 FYNNEI. CDR3 size: 12 residues. V shed 7 bases and J shed 5 bases, with 11 bases lying between them.